Below, one T cell receptor beta chain is given with its context. Here immunoSEQ multiplex PCR was the method, and the copy in TCRdb shows in-frame clones only, minus some. The table includes roughly 180,000 clones, 83% detected once. The data belong to a study of blood T cell repertoires in COVID-19. V was pared by 7 bases and J by 4 bases, with 16 bases between. Per germline, CDR1 SGHNT and CDR2 YYREEE (reference sequence). The CDR3 is made up of 14 amino acids. Each participant's cohort was designated according to participant-reported clinical history. This sequence was found in a woman in her 50s who had recovered from COVID-19. The specimen sequenced was PBMCs or T cells enriched from blood (not recorded which). This chain uses TRBV5-4 with TRBJ2-3, with D possibly TRBD2 on 7 matching bases. CDR3 loop: CASPGPGGPDTQYF. The DNA for the CDR3 is TGTGCCAGCCCCGGTCCGGGGGGCCCAGATACGCAGTATTTT.